This entry is about one T cell receptor beta chain. This clone's antigen is unknown. The record has no base qualities; no much larger clone is one base away. Ends trimmed: V by 2 bases, J by 1 base; bases unmatched to a gene: 7. The CDR3 sequence holds 16 residues, the cysteine and phenylalanine included. CDR3 DNA only is kept here, 48 bases in frame from base 1. Looking up the germline V gene (reference sequence) yields CDR1 WNHNN and CDR2 SYGVQD. This sample is part of a study of cytomegalovirus exposure and HLA in healthy donors (dated by TCRdb to 2015 to 2018). Turning to the overall study: An earlier analysis of several hundred of the donors reported approximately 260 Gb of sequence data and 117 million unique TCR beta sequences obtained from about 179 million T cells. All discovery cohort repertoires had been generated on a single sequencing platform. Four or five DR-DQ haplotypes were handled as single units for association and clustering, since linkage in the cohort was strong. Typing coverage varied by locus: 629-630 donors for A, B, C, DRB1 and DQB1; under 550 for DQA1; more than 600 for DPA1; more than 450 for DPB1. A later analysis re-analyzed previously published TCR beta repertoires from several hundred donors and added high-resolution HLA genotyping to study TCR occurrence patterns. Across 300 to 400 genotyped donors of the cohort, an average of roughly 230,000 unique TCR beta nucleotide sequences per donor were sequenced, and 15% to 20% of those sequences were non-productive. Donor age, sex, ethnicity and CMV serostatus were compiled alongside the repertoire data. The study was designed to test whether signatures of past pathogen exposure could be identified by cataloging public T cell receptors. Along with the approximately 650-subject first cohort, a separate validation cohort of around 110 different subjects was used. A later genetic analysis took genome-wide SNP genotypes for about 55% of the 666 donors and used that subset as a discovery cohort. Of the approximately 400 genotyped donors, roughly 80% fell in the genetic ancestry cluster associated with self-reported Caucasian donors. An earlier analysis of approximately 500 of the donors applied high-throughput TCR beta sequencing to assess whether each TCR beta V gene segment acted as functional or pseudogenic. Roughly 300 gigabases of sequencing data and approximately 93 million unique TCR sequences were included in an early release covering several hundred HLA-typed donors. High-throughput TCR immunosequencing, statistical association of individual TCRs with disease status, and machine learning were combined to predict cytomegalovirus infection status. Class I and class II HLA loci were covered by the typing at four-digit resolution. Rather than using new phenotypic data, the later analysis identified candidate immune exposures from TCR beta sequences and from how often those sequences occurred across donors. Using immunosequencing, the study profiled T cell repertoires from approximately 700 subjects and related those repertoires to cytomegalovirus serostatus. What the research found in general, with its limitations: Linkage disequilibrium might explain the correlated functional status among segregating V segments, but an unknown experimental factor could not be excluded. Because counts were too low, about 18 rarely observed V segments, including chromosome 9 orphons, were excluded from the earlier analysis of roughly 580 of the donors. In a later analysis, several top co-occurrence clusters were reported to appear linked to parvovirus B19, influenza, CMV and Epstein-Barr virus. Because HLA typing was unavailable for some donors at each locus, only the typed subset was used in association tests. CMV serostatus was the only immune exposure information available for the cohort. Compared with the approximately 720-donor mean, donors in an Asian-associated ancestry cluster had fewer N-insertions in productive TCRs, according to a later genetic analysis. This cohort had only TCR beta chains sequenced, and the lack of alpha or paired-chain data limited which features could be detected. Some IMGT-functional V segments, including TRBV6-2 and TRBV6-3, could not be told apart with the 87-base-pair reads, so those segments were excluded. Roughly uniform sequencing depth across donors was assumed in presence/absence analyses, although this assumption may not hold. An earlier analysis of approximately 530 of the donors showed that most TCR beta V segments appeared in productive rearrangements either about 87% or about 30% of the time, which broadly matched IMGT annotations. Strong co-occurrence of HLA alleles, especially DR and DQ, made assigning TCR associations to individual alleles difficult. In a later analysis, the rate of TCR association differed among HLA loci, with DRB1 alleles having the most associated TCRs and HLA-C alleles having the fewest. A later analysis found that HLA-associated TCR beta chains were more clonally expanded and had lower generation probabilities than equally common non-associated chains. In a later genetic analysis, a missense DCLRE1C variant was associated with V-gene and J-gene trimming of TCR beta chains, and the association was replicated in an independent cohort. A further reported finding was that TCR beta sequences accurately predicted the HLA-A and HLA-B alleles for most subjects in the first cohort. It was suggested by the authors that the approach could potentially be generalized to other disease states and immunological phenotypes. A later analysis found that most CMV-associated TCR beta chains appeared HLA-restricted, with HLA associations seemingly driven largely by CMV exposure. In the study, approximately 160 TCR beta chains were listed as associated with cytomegalovirus. Most TCR sequences were observed very rarely across donors, whereas some public TCRs were present in many individuals. Three of the identified cytomegalovirus-associated TCR beta chains were confirmed in vitro to be specific for cytomegalovirus antigens. A group of highly shared sequence variants was considered likely to be a technical artifact of the sequencing pipeline. In both the original and validation cohorts, the classifier was reported to diagnose cytomegalovirus status with high specificity and sensitivity. In a later analysis, 15,000 to 20,000 TCR beta sequences were associated with specific HLA alleles at a false discovery rate of 0.05.

The cohort consisted of 600 or so healthy bone marrow donors. All cohort members were sampled while nominally healthy, although unrecorded immune exposures were likely present. CMV serostatus was positive for 250 to 300 and negative for about 55% of the 666 cohort members, and was not recorded for this donor. A peripheral blood sample was provided by each donor, and peripheral blood mononuclear cells were used for TCR beta sequencing. Genomic DNA was extracted from the blood cell samples with the Qiagen DNeasy Blood Extraction Kit. Libraries were built with the immunoSEQ multiplex PCR assay. For the multiplex PCR, a mixture combining 60 forward primers for TCR Vbeta segments and 13 reverse primers for TCR Jbeta segments was used. The CDR3 region of rearranged TCR beta genes was amplified from genomic DNA with a multiplex PCR assay. The Illumina HiSeq System was used to sequence the amplified TCR beta libraries as 87-base-pair reads. Turning to the authors' computational methods: A later analysis tallied around 82 million unique TCR beta chains across the 610 or so repertoires, and around 10 million of those chains were shared by two or more donors. Raw reads were error-corrected and collapsed into unique sequences by a nearest-neighbor algorithm in which closely related sequences were merged to remove PCR and sequencing errors. Alignment of CDR3 sequences to IMGT reference sequences was used to assign V, D and J gene segments. For a sequence to be retained, a match of at least six nucleotides to both a V gene segment and a J gene segment was required. A rearrangement counted as productive if the CDR3 had no stop codons and remained in frame with V and J, and every other rearrangement counted as non-productive. Following IMGT convention, CDR3 was defined as the stretch from the second conserved V-encoded cysteine up to the conserved J-encoded phenylalanine. Sequences without an unambiguous match to a single V gene segment were excluded from the earlier analysis of over 500 of the donors. In an earlier analysis of several hundred of the donors, V segments were called functional above 56.7% productive rearrangements and were called segregating when the between-donor standard deviation exceeded 5%. A statistical classification framework was built to diagnose cytomegalovirus status from the catalog of TCR beta chain sequences. In a later analysis, TCR nucleotide sequences were compared against IMGT/GENE-DB human TR gene sequences so that V and J genes could be assigned. Using the TCRdist pipeline, a later analysis assigned CDR3 sequences along with most-parsimonious VDJ recombination scenarios. A later analysis defined each TCR beta chain by its CDR3 amino acid sequence plus V-gene family, and excluded reads lacking a unique V-gene family. To address suspected cross-contamination and a sequencing artifact, a later analysis removed around 600 highly shared, low-generation-probability nucleotide sequences. In a later analysis, a clonal expansion index was calculated for each public chain from normalized within-repertoire ranks of inferred template counts. A later analysis computed generation probabilities with a VDJ recombination model fitted to out-of-frame rearrangements, and checked the results against IGoR. Hypergeometric tests were used in a later analysis to score TCR-TCR, TCR-HLA and TCR-CMV co-occurrence, with a repertoire-size bias correction applied to the TCR pairs. In a later analysis, false discovery rates were estimated by permuting HLA or CMV assignments 20 times. In a later analysis, co-occurring TCRs were grouped with DBSCAN, and TCRdist sequence similarity was added when clustering was performed within HLA-allele-positive subsets. Co-occurrence clustering excluded repertoires with fewer than 30,000 or more than 120,000 public chains, plus five with anomalous nucleotide sharing. The immuneACCESS repertoire file appears here via TCRdb, limited to in-frame rearrangements. These files lack a portion of the clones; in checked studies, under half of the deficit traces to unresolved V genes, and the cause of the others is not known. The V and J calls and the clone size are those of that table, but D and trimming were determined from the DNA. This sample lists about 89,000 clones; about 68% were detected once. In total, the top ten clones hold roughly 2% of the sample.

This clonotype was obtained from a human donor in good health. The sequence is built from TRBV10-1 and TRBJ1-1; 7 middle bases align to TRBD1. The source material was PBMCs. The CDR3 protein is CASSETSQGGNTEAFF. The nucleotide sequence is TGCGCCAGCAGTGAGACAAGTCAGGGGGGGAACACTGAAGCTTTCTTT.